The rows below give T cell receptor beta chains drawn from one sample of a study of T cell repertoires in aging, cancer and after chemotherapy. TCRdb redid the calling of the multiplex PCR reads with MiXCR, one entry per CDR3 protein. This table has thousands of distinct CDR3 sequences, 35% to 55% appearing once. Sample: blood. These receptors originate from a human donor in good health. CDR3s include the opening cysteine and the closing phenylalanine or tryptophan. A D gene is named only where the DNA matches it firmly. Clone size is stated in some rows and not others, as once, few, many or a class when expanded.

abundance,j_gene,v_gene,d_gene,CDR3nt,CDR3aa
NA,TRBJ1-2,TRBV19,NA,TGTGCCAGTAGTATATCGTGGTCCGCCTATGGCTACACCTTC,CASSISWSAYGYTF
medium-sized,TRBJ2-2,TRBV27,TRBD1,TGTGCCAGCAGTTTTAGTAGGACAGGGATCCGGGAGCTGTTTTTT,CASSFSRTGIRELFF
NA,TRBJ2-5,TRBV7-9,NA,TGTGCCAGTAGTATAGGGAGGAAAAAGTACCAAGAGACCCAGTACTTC,CASSIGRKKYQETQYF
NA,TRBJ2-5,TRBV5-1,TRBD1,TGCGCCAGCAGCTTGGGGACAGGGGGCAACCAAGAGACCCAGTACTTC,CASSLGTGGNQETQYF
once,TRBJ2-3,TRBV6-4,TRBD2,TGTGCCAGCAGTGCCGAGACTAGCGGGGGTGGCACAGATACGCAGTATTTT,CASSAETSGGGTDTQYF
NA,TRBJ1-1,TRBV29-1,NA,TGCAGCGCGCTCAGGGGAAGAAACACTGAAGCTTTCTTT,CSALRGRNTEAFF
few,TRBJ1-6,TRBV19,NA,TGTGCCAGTAGTATAGAACTGAATTCACCCCTCCACTTT,CASSIELNSPLHF
NA,TRBJ1-1,TRBV19,NA,TGTGCCAGTACAGTGTCAGGGTGGAAGGACACTGAAGCTTTCTTT,CASTVSGWKDTEAFF
NA,TRBJ2-3,TRBV5-8,TRBD1,TGCGCCAGCAGCTTGGCCAACTACAGGGGGTCCGCAGATACGCAGTATTTT,CASSLANYRGSADTQYF
once,TRBJ2-7,TRBV18,TRBD1,TGTGCCAGCTCCGCGTATCGGGACAGAACCTACGAGCAGTACTTC,CASSAYRDRTYEQYF